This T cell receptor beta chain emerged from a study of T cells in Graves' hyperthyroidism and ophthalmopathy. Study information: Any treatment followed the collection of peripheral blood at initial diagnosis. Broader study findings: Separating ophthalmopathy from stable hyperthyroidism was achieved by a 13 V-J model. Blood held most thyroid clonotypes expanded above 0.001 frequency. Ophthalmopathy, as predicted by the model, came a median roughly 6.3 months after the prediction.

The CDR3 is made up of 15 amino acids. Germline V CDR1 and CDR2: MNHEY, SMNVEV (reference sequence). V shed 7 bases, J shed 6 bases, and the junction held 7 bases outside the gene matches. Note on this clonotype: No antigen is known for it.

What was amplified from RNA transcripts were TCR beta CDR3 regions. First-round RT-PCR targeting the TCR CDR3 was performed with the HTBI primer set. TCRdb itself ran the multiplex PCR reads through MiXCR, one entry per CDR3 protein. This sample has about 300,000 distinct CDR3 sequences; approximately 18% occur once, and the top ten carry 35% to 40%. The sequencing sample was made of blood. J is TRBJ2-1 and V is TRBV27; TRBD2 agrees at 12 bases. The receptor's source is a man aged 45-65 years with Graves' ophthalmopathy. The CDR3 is CASKGRLAGANEQFF. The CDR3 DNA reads TGTGCCAGCAAAGGGAGACTAGCGGGAGCCAATGAGCAGTTCTTC.